One TCR beta chain is described in this entry. In the original analysis: Amplifying reference gene primers gave estimates of nucleated cell counts. Only in-frame clones appear in the TCRdb table, and some are missing; sequencing was by immunoSEQ multiplex PCR. V and J calls and clone size are those listed in that table; D and trimming were worked out from the DNA. The repertoire has about 90,000 clones, 76% of them found once; the top ten carry around 7%. The CDR3 extends over 16 amino acids. V was clipped by 6 bases and J by 6 bases; unmatched bases: 11. The germline V gene encodes CDR1 LNHDA and CDR2 SQIVND (reference sequence). This sample was included in a study of blood T cell repertoires in COVID-19.

This TCR came from a man between 70 and 80 years old with acute or convalescent COVID-19. Sequences were obtained from peripheral blood. The rearrangement joins TRBV19 to TRBJ2-4, with 10 bases fitting TRBD2. The CDR3 reads CASRLSGGTTPNIQYF. CDR3 DNA: TGTGCCAGTAGACTTAGCGGGGGGACCACTCCAAACATTCAGTACTTC.